This T cell receptor beta chain was found in a study of human T cells and chemical hapten exposure. Described time point: patch test 3, about 24 weeks after DPC sensitization. Stated treatment: therapeutic diphenylcyclopropenone sensitization with weekly scalp DPC. Unfractionated whole blood yielded total RNA. The CDR3 spans 15 residues. The germline V gene has CDR1 MDHEN and CDR2 SYDVKM. V lost 2 bases and J lost 7; bases outside the gene matches: 7. One entry per CDR3 protein, called by TCRdb with MiXCR from the RACE reads. The repertoire includes 38,000 or so distinct CDR3 sequences, over 7.5% of them detected once, and about 27% sits in the top ten.

V is TRBV28 and J is TRBJ2-1; 8 bases map to TRBD1. This sample comprised whole blood, obtained in connection with sensitization to the hapten diphenylcyclopropenone (DPC). The receptor was derived from a man aged 50 to 59 with alopecia areata. Some clones in this sample may be carry-over from other donors' samples. CDR3 residues: CASSLDRGSRNEQFF. The DNA of the CDR3 is TGTGCCAGCAGTTTAGACAGGGGTAGTAGGAATGAGCAGTTCTTC. Variable domain in full (rest from reference TRBV28 and TRBJ2-1): DVKVTQSSRYLVKRTGEKVFLECVQDMDHENMFWYRQDPGLGLRLIYFSYDVKMKEKGDIPEGYSVSREKKERFSLILESASTNQTSMYLCASSLDRGSRNEQFFGPGTRLTVL.